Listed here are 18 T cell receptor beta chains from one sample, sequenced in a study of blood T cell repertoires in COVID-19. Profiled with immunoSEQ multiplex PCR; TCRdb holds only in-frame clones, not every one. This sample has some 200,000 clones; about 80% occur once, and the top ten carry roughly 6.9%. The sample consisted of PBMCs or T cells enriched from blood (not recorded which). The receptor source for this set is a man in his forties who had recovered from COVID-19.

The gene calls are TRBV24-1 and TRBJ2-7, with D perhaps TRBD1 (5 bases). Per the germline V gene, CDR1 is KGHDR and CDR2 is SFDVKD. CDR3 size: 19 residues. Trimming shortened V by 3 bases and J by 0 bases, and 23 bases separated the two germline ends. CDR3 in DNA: TGTGCCACCAGTGATCCCTCCCCATGGGGCAGGGCCCCCTCCTACGAGCAGTACTTC. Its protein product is CATSDPSPWGRAPSYEQYF.

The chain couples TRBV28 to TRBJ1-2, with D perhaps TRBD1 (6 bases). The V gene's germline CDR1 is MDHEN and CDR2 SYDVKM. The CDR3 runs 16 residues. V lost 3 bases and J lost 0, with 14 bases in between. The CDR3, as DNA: TGTGCCAGCAGTTTTGTGGGGGGGCAAGCTAACTATGGCTACACCTTC. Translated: CASSFVGGQANYGYTF.

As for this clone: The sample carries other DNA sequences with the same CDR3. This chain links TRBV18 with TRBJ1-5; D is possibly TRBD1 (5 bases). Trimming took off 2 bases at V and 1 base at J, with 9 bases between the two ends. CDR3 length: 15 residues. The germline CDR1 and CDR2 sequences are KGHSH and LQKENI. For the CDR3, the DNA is TGTGCCAGCTCACCAAGACAGATAAGCAATCAGCCCCAGCATTTT. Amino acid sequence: CASSPRQISNQPQHF.

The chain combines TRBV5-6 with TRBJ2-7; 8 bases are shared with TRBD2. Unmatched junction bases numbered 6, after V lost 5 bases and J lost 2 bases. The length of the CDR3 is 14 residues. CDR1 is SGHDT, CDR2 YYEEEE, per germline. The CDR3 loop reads CASRRLASTYEQYF. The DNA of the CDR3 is TGTGCCAGCAGAAGACTAGCGTCAACCTACGAGCAGTACTTC.

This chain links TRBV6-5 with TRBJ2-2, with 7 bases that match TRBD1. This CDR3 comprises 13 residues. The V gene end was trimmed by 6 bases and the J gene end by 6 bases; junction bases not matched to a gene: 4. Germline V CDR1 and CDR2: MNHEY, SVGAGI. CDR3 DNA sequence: TGTGCCAGCAGGCTAGGGGGCCCCGGGGAGCTGTTTTTT. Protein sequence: CASRLGGPGELFF.

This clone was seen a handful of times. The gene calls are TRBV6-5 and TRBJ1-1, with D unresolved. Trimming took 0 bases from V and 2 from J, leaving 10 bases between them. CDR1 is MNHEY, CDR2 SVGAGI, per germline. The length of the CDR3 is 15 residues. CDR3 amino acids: CASSYSARVNTEAFF. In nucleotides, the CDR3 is TGTGCCAGCAGTTACTCCGCCCGGGTAAACACTGAAGCTTTCTTT.

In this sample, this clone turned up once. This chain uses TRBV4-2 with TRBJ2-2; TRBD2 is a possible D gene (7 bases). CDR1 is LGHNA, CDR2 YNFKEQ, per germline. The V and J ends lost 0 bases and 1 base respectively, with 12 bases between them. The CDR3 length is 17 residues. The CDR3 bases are TGTGCCAGCAGCCAAGAAGGGGGGGCGCGGAACACCGGGGAGCTGTTTTTT. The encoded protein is CASSQEGGARNTGELFF.

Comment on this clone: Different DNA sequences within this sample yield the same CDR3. The CDR3 spells CASSIRGTDTQYF. The CDR3 DNA sequence: TGTGCCAGTAGTATTCGAGGCACAGATACGCAGTATTTT. J is TRBJ2-3 and V is TRBV19; D gene uncertain. Germline V lookup: CDR1 LNHDA, CDR2 SQIVND (reference sequence). Trimming removed 3 bases at V and 1 base at J, with 5 bases between. This CDR3 has 13 residues.

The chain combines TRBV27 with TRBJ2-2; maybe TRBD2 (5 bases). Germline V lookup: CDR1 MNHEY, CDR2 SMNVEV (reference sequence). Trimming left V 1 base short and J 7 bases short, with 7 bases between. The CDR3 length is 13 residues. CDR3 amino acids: CASSLLSGGELFF. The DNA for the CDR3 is TGTGCCAGCAGTTTATTGAGCGGCGGGGAGCTGTTTTTT.

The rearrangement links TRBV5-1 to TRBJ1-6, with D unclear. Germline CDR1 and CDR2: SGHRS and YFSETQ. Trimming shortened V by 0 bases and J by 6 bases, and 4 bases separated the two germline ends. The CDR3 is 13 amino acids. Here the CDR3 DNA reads TGCGCCAGCAGCTTGGATCTTAATTCACCCCTCCACTTT. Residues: CASSLDLNSPLHF.

This chain's CDR3 is CASSLGHRGLSEAFF. As DNA, the CDR3 is TGTGCCAGCAGCTTAGGTCACAGGGGGCTGTCTGAAGCTTTCTTT. The rearrangement uses TRBV7-8 and TRBJ1-1; 9 bases are a match to TRBD1. The CDR3 sequence is 15 residues long. The V gene end was trimmed by 1 base and the J gene end by 6 bases; junction bases not matched to a gene: 6. The V gene's germline CDR1 is SGHVS and CDR2 FQNEAQ.

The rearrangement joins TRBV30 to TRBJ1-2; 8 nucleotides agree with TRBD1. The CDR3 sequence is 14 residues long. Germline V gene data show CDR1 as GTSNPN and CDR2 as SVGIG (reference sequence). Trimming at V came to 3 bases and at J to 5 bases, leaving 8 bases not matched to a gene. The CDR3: CAWRMAGGGYGYTF. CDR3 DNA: TGTGCCTGGAGGATGGCAGGGGGCGGGTATGGCTACACCTTC.

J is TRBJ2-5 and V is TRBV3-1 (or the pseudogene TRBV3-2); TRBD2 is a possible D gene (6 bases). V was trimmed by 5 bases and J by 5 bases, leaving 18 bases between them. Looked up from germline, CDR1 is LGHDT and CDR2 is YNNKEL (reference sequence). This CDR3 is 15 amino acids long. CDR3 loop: CASSARTREMETQYF. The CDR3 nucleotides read TGTGCCAGCAGCGCTCGAACCCGGGAGATGGAGACCCAGTACTTC.

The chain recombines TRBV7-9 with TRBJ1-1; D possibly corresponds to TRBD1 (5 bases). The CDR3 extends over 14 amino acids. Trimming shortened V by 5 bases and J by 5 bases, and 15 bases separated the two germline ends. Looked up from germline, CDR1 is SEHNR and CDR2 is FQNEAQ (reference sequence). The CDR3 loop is CASSRDFGRTEAFF. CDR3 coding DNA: TGTGCCAGCAGCCGGGACTTCGGTAGGACTGAAGCTTTCTTT.

The chain's CDR3 is CASSLLPNWYDTGELFF. CDR3 DNA sequence: TGCGCCAGCAGCTTGCTCCCAAACTGGTATGACACCGGGGAGCTGTTTTTT. The chain has TRBV5-1 and TRBJ2-2, with unresolved D. CDR1 SGHRS and CDR2 YFSETQ come from the germline V gene. Trimming shortened V by 1 base and J by 3 bases, and 16 bases separated the two germline ends. This CDR3 is built from 17 residues. The full variable domain, rest sourced from reference TRBV5-1 and TRBJ2-2, is KAGVTQTPRYLIKTRGQQVTLSCSPISGHRSVSWYQQTPGQGLQFLFEYFSETQRNKGNFPGRFSGRQFSNSRSEMNVSTLELGDSALYLCASSLLPNWYDTGELFFGEGSRLTVL.

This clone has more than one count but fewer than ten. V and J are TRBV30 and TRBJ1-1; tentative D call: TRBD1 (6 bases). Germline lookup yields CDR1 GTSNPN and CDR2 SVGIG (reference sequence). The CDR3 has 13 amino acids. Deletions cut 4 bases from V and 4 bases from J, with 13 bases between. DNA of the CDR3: TGTGCCTGGACGTACAGGGAGATCACTGAAGCTTTCTTT. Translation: CAWTYREITEAFF. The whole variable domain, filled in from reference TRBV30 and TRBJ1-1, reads SQTIHQWPATLVQPVGSPLSLECTVEGTSNPNLYWYRQAAGRGLQLLFYSVGIGQISSEVPQNLSASRPQDRQFILSSKKLLLSDSGFYLCAWTYREITEAFFGQGTRLTVV.

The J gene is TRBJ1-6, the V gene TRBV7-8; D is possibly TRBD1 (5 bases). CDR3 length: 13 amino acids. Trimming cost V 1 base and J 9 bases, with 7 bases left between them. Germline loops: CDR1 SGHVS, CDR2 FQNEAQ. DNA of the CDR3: TGTGCCAGCAGCTTAGAAGGGGTTTCACCCCTCCACTTT. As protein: CASSLEGVSPLHF.

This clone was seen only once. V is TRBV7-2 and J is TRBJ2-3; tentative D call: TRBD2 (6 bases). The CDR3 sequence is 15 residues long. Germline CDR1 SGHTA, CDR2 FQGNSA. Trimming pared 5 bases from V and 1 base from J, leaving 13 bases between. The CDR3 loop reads CASSRDFLGTDTQYF. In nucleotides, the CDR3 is TGTGCCAGCAGCCGGGACTTCCTAGGCACAGATACGCAGTATTTT.